This entry describes one T cell receptor (beta chain). Its cognate antigen is unknown. The data derive from a study of beta chain features in type 1 diabetes. Germline V gene data show CDR1 as GTSNPN and CDR2 as SVGIG (reference sequence). The CDR3 totals 13 residues. V dropped 4 bases and J dropped 4 bases, with 13 bases sitting between them. General observations from the study: People with Type 1 diabetes carried modestly yet significantly shorter TCRB CDR3s in all four CD4+ subsets. Among patients, naive, central memory and Treg TCRB repertoires appeared more similar than among healthy donors.

It was via CD45RO/CCR7/CD25/CD127/CD95/CD27 that CD4+ naive, central memory, regulatory and stem cell-like memory cells were sorted. The entirety of the isolated RNA underwent reverse transcription, so expressed TCRB transcripts were sequenced. The read count averaged approximately 4 million across naive, central memory and regulatory T cell samples. The repertoire was sequenced with immunoSEQ multiplex PCR; TCRdb's copy has only in-frame clones and lacks some. This repertoire shows hundreds of thousands of clones, about 30% found once; its top ten account for almost 0.065%. This TCR was recovered from a man aged 18 to 35 in good health. The sequenced sample consisted of naive CD4+ T cells from blood. The chain couples TRBV30 to TRBJ1-1, with D perhaps matching TRBD1 (6 bases). The CDR3: CAWTEGDGTEAFF. In DNA, the CDR3 is TGTGCCTGGACTGAGGGGGATGGCACTGAAGCTTTCTTT. Filled out from reference TRBV30 and TRBJ1-1, the complete variable domain reads SQTIHQWPATLVQPVGSPLSLECTVEGTSNPNLYWYRQAAGRGLQLLFYSVGIGQISSEVPQNLSASRPQDRQFILSSKKLLLSDSGFYLCAWTEGDGTEAFFGQGTRLTVV.